This T cell receptor (beta chain) is from a study of cytomegalovirus exposure and HLA in healthy donors listed by TCRdb under 2017. Describing the broader study: In an earlier analysis of some 610 of the donors, under 300 Gb of sequence data and some 100 million unique TCR beta sequences from 180 million or so T cells were reported. Approximately 300 gigabases of sequencing data and about 92 million unique TCR sequences made up an early release that covered over 550 HLA-typed donors. Of the 350 to 450 genotyped donors, roughly 80% were placed in the genetic ancestry cluster associated with self-reported Caucasian donors. The aim of the study was to test whether cataloging public T cell receptors could identify signatures of past pathogen exposure. The T cell repertoires of several hundred subjects were profiled by immunosequencing and related to cytomegalovirus serostatus. Besides the first cohort of roughly 660 subjects, a separate validation cohort made up of 120 different subjects was used. High-throughput TCR immunosequencing, statistical association of individual TCRs with disease status, and machine learning were combined to predict cytomegalovirus infection status. A later analysis re-examined previously published TCR beta repertoires from just over 650 donors and added high-resolution HLA genotyping to investigate patterns of TCR occurrence. The later analysis used no new phenotypic data to find candidate immune exposures, relying instead on TCR beta sequences and their occurrence across donors. An earlier analysis of roughly 580 of the donors used high-throughput TCR beta sequencing to judge whether each TCR beta V gene segment behaved as functional or pseudogenic. Donor age, sex, ethnicity and CMV serostatus were collected together with the repertoire data. Genome-wide SNP genotypes for about three fifths of the roughly 670 donors were used in a later genetic analysis, which treated that subset as a discovery cohort. All discovery cohort repertoires had been generated on a single sequencing platform. Both class I and class II loci were covered by HLA typing, at four-digit resolution. Typing coverage varied by locus: roughly 629-630 donors for A, B, C, DRB1 and DQB1; about 520 for DQA1; about 590 for DPA1; some 470 for DPB1. Five DR-DQ haplotypes were treated as single units for association and clustering because of strong linkage in the cohort. On average, roughly 240,000 unique TCR beta nucleotide sequences were sequenced per donor among about 400 genotyped donors of the cohort, with roughly 18% of those sequences being non-productive.

The cohort comprised more than 550 healthy bone marrow donors. Cohort members were all nominally healthy when sampled, although unrecorded immune exposures were likely present. The donor tested CMV seropositive and was one of the 289 seropositive cohort members. Each donor provided a peripheral blood sample, and peripheral blood mononuclear cells were used for TCR beta sequencing. The Qiagen DNeasy Blood Extraction Kit was used to extract genomic DNA from the blood cell samples. General findings and caveats noted by the study authors: Most TCR sequences were observed very rarely across donors, whereas some public TCRs were present in many individuals. Presence/absence analyses assumed roughly uniform sequencing depth across donors, an assumption that may not hold. In a later genetic analysis, a missense DCLRE1C variant was associated with V-gene and J-gene trimming of TCR beta chains, and the association was replicated in an independent cohort. Around 16 rarely observed V segments, including chromosome 9 orphons, were excluded from the earlier analysis of approximately 500 of the donors because counts were too low. When HLA alleles, especially DR and DQ, strongly co-occurred, attributing TCR associations to individual alleles was difficult. Most CMV-associated TCR beta chains appeared to be HLA-restricted in a later analysis, and the HLA associations seemed to be driven largely by CMV exposure. In a later analysis, the rate of TCR association differed among HLA loci, with DRB1 alleles having the most associated TCRs and HLA-C alleles having the fewest. The authors suggested that the approach could potentially be generalized to other disease states and immunological phenotypes. Because HLA typing was missing for some donors at each locus, association tests included only the typed subset. In this cohort, only TCR beta chains were sequenced, and detectable features were limited by the absence of alpha or paired-chain data. In a later analysis, HLA-associated TCR beta chains showed more clonal expansion and lower generation probabilities than non-associated chains that were equally common. A cluster of highly shared sequence variants was judged likely to represent a technical artifact of the sequencing pipeline. At a false discovery rate of 0.05, a later analysis linked under 20,000 TCR beta sequences to specific HLA alleles. According to a later genetic analysis, donors in an Asian-associated ancestry cluster had fewer N-insertions in productive TCRs than the roughly 700-donor mean. A total of 164 TCR beta chains were listed by the study as associated with cytomegalovirus. CMV serostatus was the only immune exposure information available for the cohort. The classifier was reported to diagnose cytomegalovirus status with high specificity and sensitivity in both the original cohort and the validation cohort. A few of the identified cytomegalovirus-associated TCR beta chains were confirmed in vitro to be specific for cytomegalovirus antigens. Broadly in line with IMGT annotations, most TCR beta V segments showed up in productive rearrangements about 87% or about 30% of the time in an earlier analysis of under 700 of the donors. Several of the top co-occurrence clusters appeared to be linked to parvovirus B19, influenza, CMV and Epstein-Barr virus, according to a later analysis. A further reported finding was that TCR beta sequences accurately predicted the HLA-A and HLA-B alleles for most subjects in the first cohort. Correlated functional status among segregating V segments might be attributable to linkage disequilibrium, but an unknown experimental factor could not be ruled out.

A word on this clone: Its antigen specificity is not known. Qualities for individual bases were not recorded, and no much larger clone is one base off.

The library was produced with the immunoSEQ multiplex PCR assay. The multiplex PCR relied on a mix of 60 forward primers for TCR Vbeta segments and 13 reverse primers for TCR Jbeta segments. A multiplex PCR assay on genomic DNA amplified the CDR3 region of rearranged TCR beta genes. On the Illumina HiSeq System, the amplified TCR beta libraries were sequenced as 87-base-pair reads. In the original analysis: Across the roughly 670 repertoires, a later analysis counted some 80 million unique TCR beta chains, 9.5 million to 13 million of which were shared by at least two donors. Raw reads were error-corrected and collapsed into unique sequences with a nearest-neighbor algorithm that merged closely related sequences to remove PCR and sequencing errors. CDR3 sequences were aligned to IMGT reference sequences to assign V, D and J gene segments. For a sequence to be retained, at least a six-nucleotide match to both a V gene segment and a J gene segment was required. Rearrangements were called productive when the CDR3 lacked stop codons and stayed in frame with V and J; all others were non-productive. CDR3 was defined according to IMGT convention as the region running from the second conserved V-encoded cysteine to the conserved J-encoded phenylalanine. The earlier analysis of some 550 of the donors excluded any sequence lacking an unambiguous match to a single V gene segment. An earlier analysis of 587 of the donors classified V segments as functional when productive rearrangements were above 56.7% and as segregating when the standard deviation between donors was above 5%. A statistical classification framework was built to diagnose cytomegalovirus status from the catalog of TCR beta chain sequences. In a later analysis, TCR nucleotide sequences were compared against IMGT/GENE-DB human TR gene sequences so that V and J genes could be assigned. A later analysis assigned CDR3 sequences and most-parsimonious VDJ recombination scenarios with the TCRdist pipeline. In a later analysis, each TCR beta chain was defined by its CDR3 amino acid sequence together with its V-gene family, and reads without a unique V-gene family were excluded. As a way to deal with suspected cross-contamination and a sequencing artifact, a later analysis dropped hundreds of nucleotide sequences that were highly shared and had low generation probability. In a later analysis, a clonal expansion index was calculated for each public chain from normalized within-repertoire ranks of inferred template counts. A later analysis computed generation probabilities with a VDJ recombination model fitted to out-of-frame rearrangements, and checked the results against IGoR. In a later analysis, hypergeometric tests were used to score TCR-TCR, TCR-HLA and TCR-CMV co-occurrence, with a repertoire-size bias correction applied to TCR pairs. In a later analysis, false discovery rates were estimated by permuting HLA or CMV assignments 20 times. In a later analysis, co-occurring TCRs were grouped using DBSCAN, and TCRdist sequence similarity was added for clustering within HLA-allele-positive subsets. Co-occurrence clustering excluded repertoires with fewer than 30,000 or more than 120,000 public chains, plus five with anomalous nucleotide sharing. Entries here come from immuneACCESS through TCRdb and include only in-frame sequences with V and J called. Some clones fail to appear in such tables; in the studies checked, an unresolved V gene covers under half of the shortfall, and the cause of the remainder is unknown. The V and J calls and clone size are taken from that table; D and trimming were inferred from the DNA. In all, the sample holds approximately 170,000 clones, and roughly 65% of those were seen once. About 4.3% of the sample is held by the ten biggest clonotypes.

Sequencing input: PBMCs. The receptor was derived from a young man in good health and CMV-seropositive.

The nucleotide sequence is given as TGCAGCGTTGATGGCCGGGTTCAGGATACGCAGTATTTT. Its amino acids are CSVDGRVQDTQYF. This chain is built from TRBV29-1 and TRBJ2-3, with no confident D gene call. Reading from cysteine to phenylalanine, the CDR3 counts 13 amino acids. Only the CDR3 DNA is retained, 39 bases long and in frame from the first base. CDR1 SQVTM and CDR2 ANQGSEA are derived from the germline V gene. The V end loses 3 bases and the J end loses 6 bases, and a stretch of 13 bases separates them.